Below, 22 T cell receptor beta chains from the same sample are listed, as sequenced in a study of HIV-infected patients and healthy controls. MiXCR, run by TCRdb on the 5' RACE reads, gives a single entry per CDR3 protein. The table includes tens of thousands of distinct CDR3 sequences, about a fifth detected once. Sequencing was done on a sample of CD4+ T cells from blood. The source is a human donor in good health.

The genes are TRBV19 and TRBJ2-7; 8 bases are shared with TRBD1. Trimming cost V 5 bases and J 1 base; bases outside gene matches: 4. The CDR3 loop spans 14 amino acids. Per germline, CDR1 LNHDA and CDR2 SQIVND (reference sequence). CDR3 loop: CASSFRGRSYEQYF. The CDR3 DNA is TGTGCCAGTAGTTTCAGGGGGCGGTCCTACGAGCAGTACTTC.

This clonotype has ten or more counts. The rearrangement uses TRBV12-3 or TRBV12-4 and TRBJ1-5; the D gene is possibly TRBD1 (6 bases). The CDR3 sequence is 16 residues long. V lost 6 bases and J lost 2, with 17 bases in between. The CDR3 DNA reads as TGTGCCAGCAGCCGGCGGGGCCAGGGGCGCAATCAGCCCCAGCATTTT. It specifies CASSRRGQGRNQPQHF.

This clonotype was observed at least ten times. This CDR3 reads CASSLWDRRNIQYF. The CDR3 bases are TGTGCCAGCAGCTTATGGGACAGGAGAAACATTCAGTACTTC. The V gene is TRBV7-9, the J gene TRBJ2-4, with TRBD1 matching over 8 bases. The CDR3 runs to 14 residues. V was clipped by 2 bases and J by 6 bases; unmatched bases: 3. CDR1 and CDR2 from the germline V gene are SEHNR and FQNEAQ (reference sequence).

This clonotype was seen many times. The gene calls are TRBV9 and TRBJ2-2; 9 nucleotides match TRBD1. CDR1 and CDR2 from the germline V gene are SGDLS and YYNGEE. Trimming at V came to 4 bases and at J to 5 bases, leaving 6 bases not matched to a gene. CDR3 size: 15 residues. CDR3 nucleotide sequence: TGTGCCAGCAGCTCTCGGGACAGGGCAACCGGGGAGCTGTTTTTT. It codes for CASSSRDRATGELFF.

The chain combines TRBV29-1 with TRBJ2-3; TRBD2 aligns across 11 bases. Germline values: CDR1 SQVTM, CDR2 ANQGSEA. The V and J ends lost 6 bases and 3 bases, in that order; junction bases with no gene match: 5. The length of the CDR3 is 14 residues. The CDR3 bases are TGCAGCGTCGACAGGACTAGCGGGACAGATACGCAGTATTTT. Amino acid sequence: CSVDRTSGTDTQYF.

The chain combines TRBV5-1 with TRBJ2-1; D is possibly TRBD1 or TRBD2 (5 bases each). The germline V and J ends were trimmed by 6 bases and 2 bases, with 15 bases remaining between them. Germline V lookup: CDR1 SGHRS, CDR2 YFSETQ. This CDR3 region has 15 residues. Written as DNA, the CDR3 is TGCGCCAGCAATTCCGGGACGGAGACCTACAATGAGCAGTTCTTC. It specifies CASNSGTETYNEQFF.

V usage is TRBV14 and J usage is TRBJ1-1, with D perhaps TRBD1 (6 bases). Germline values: CDR1 SGHDN, CDR2 FVKESK. Trimming took 3 bases from V and 1 from J, leaving 15 bases between them. The CDR3 consists of 16 residues. CDR3 in DNA: TGTGCCAGCAGCCACATGAAGAGACAGGCGAACACTGAAGCTTTCTTT. The encoded protein is CASSHMKRQANTEAFF. Together with reference TRBV14 and TRBJ1-1, the CDR3 gives the full variable domain: EAGVTQFPSHSVIEKGQTVTLRCDPISGHDNLYWYRRVMGKEIKFLLHFVKESKQDESGMPNNRFLAERTGGTYSTLKVQPAELEDSGVYFCASSHMKRQANTEAFFGQGTRLTVV.

In this sample, this clonotype turned up a few times. The gene calls are TRBV7-2 and TRBJ1-5; D gene uncertain. The germline CDR1 and CDR2 sequences are SGHTA and FQGNSA. This CDR3 region has 12 residues. The V and J ends lost 1 base and 16 bases respectively, with 14 bases between them. The CDR3 spells CASSLELGPHHF. In DNA form, the CDR3 reads TGTGCCAGCAGCTTAGAATTGGGCCCACACCATTTT.

The chain combines TRBV6-5 with TRBJ2-2, with 12 bases lining up with TRBD2. The germline V gene has CDR1 MNHEY and CDR2 SVGAGI. V trimming: 6 bases; J trimming: 6 bases; junction bases outside the gene matches: 11. The CDR3 is made up of 17 amino acids. The CDR3 loop is CASSRETTSGSSGELFF. As DNA, the CDR3 is TGTGCCAGCAGCCGGGAGACGACTAGCGGGAGTTCCGGGGAGCTGTTTTTT.

In its sample, this clonotype was seen many times. V gene TRBV29-1 combines with J gene TRBJ1-1; D call uncertain. This CDR3 is built from 14 residues. Trimming cost V 7 bases and J 1 base, with 16 bases left between them. CDR1 SQVTM and CDR2 ANQGSEA come from the germline V gene. CDR3 DNA: TGCAGCGCACGCCGTGGCGGGGAGAACACTGAAGCTTTCTTT. The encoded protein is CSARRGGENTEAFF.

This clonotype was seen ten or more times. The J gene is TRBJ1-5, the V gene TRBV12-3 or TRBV12-4, with D possibly being TRBD1 (5 bases). The CDR3 runs 14 residues. V lost 7 bases to trimming and J lost 2 bases, with 12 bases between them. CDR3 protein: CASTQGSRNQPQHF. For the CDR3, the DNA is TGTGCCAGCACCCAGGGTTCTCGCAATCAGCCCCAGCATTTT.

There are many counts of this clonotype. The CDR3 DNA sequence: TGTGCCAGCAGTTACCCGACAAGGACAAACACTGAAGCTTTCTTT. Protein: CASSYPTRTNTEAFF. This sequence joins TRBV28 and TRBJ1-1, with D perhaps TRBD1 (5 bases). Trimming took 4 bases from V and 2 from J, leaving 14 bases between them. Per germline, CDR1 MDHEN and CDR2 SYDVKM. The CDR3 is made up of 15 amino acids.

The rearrangement joins TRBV6-1 to TRBJ1-5, with D uncertain. The CDR3 has 14 residues. Germline V gene lookup returns CDR1 MNHNS and CDR2 SASEGT. Trimming cost V 8 bases and J 0 bases, with 11 bases left between them. CDR3 amino acids: CASSDINSNQPQHF. CDR3 nucleotide sequence: TGTGCCAGCTCCGATATAAATAGCAATCAGCCCCAGCATTTT.

This clonotype has ten or more counts. This chain uses TRBV5-1 with TRBJ2-5; TRBD2 aligns across 8 bases. This CDR3 spans 14 amino acids. Trimming at V came to 0 bases and at J to 5 bases, leaving 3 bases not matched to a gene. Germline values: CDR1 SGHRS, CDR2 YFSETQ. The DNA for the CDR3 is TGCGCCAGCAGCTTGGAGGGACTAGAGGAGACCCAGTACTTC. This encodes CASSLEGLEETQYF.

This clonotype was seen a few times. This sequence joins TRBV28 and TRBJ1-1; D unresolved. The CDR3 consists of 12 residues. V was shortened by 3 bases and J by 7 bases, with 9 bases between the two germline ends. Germline V gene lookup returns CDR1 MDHEN and CDR2 SYDVKM. In DNA form, the CDR3 reads TGTGCCAGCAGTTTGCCGGCAGGTGAAGCTTTCTTT. Protein sequence: CASSLPAGEAFF.

This clonotype was observed at least ten times. CDR3 in amino acids: CASSQGTGSEKLFF. Written as DNA, the CDR3 is TGTGCCAGCAGCCAAGGGACAGGGAGCGAAAAACTGTTTTTT. J is TRBJ1-4 and V is TRBV3-1, with 8 bases lining up with TRBD1. This CDR3 is 14 amino acids long. Per germline, CDR1 LGHDT and CDR2 YNNKEL (reference sequence). The ends lost 1 base at V and 8 bases at J; junction bases unmatched: 3.

This clonotype was counted at least ten times. This chain links TRBV5-6 with TRBJ2-7; 10 bases line up with TRBD1. The CDR3 spans 14 residues. Germline CDR1 SGHDT, CDR2 YYEEEE. The junction had 5 bases not matched to a gene; V was cut back by 4 bases and J by 4 bases. The CDR3 bases are TGTGCCAGCAGCCGTAGGGACAGGGGTTACGAGCAGTACTTC. This sequence encodes CASSRRDRGYEQYF.

This clonotype was recorded many times. The chain joins TRBV24-1 to TRBJ1-1; 8 bases line up with TRBD1. Looked up from germline, CDR1 is KGHDR and CDR2 is SFDVKD. The trim removed 4 bases at V and 10 bases at J, leaving 13 bases unmatched. The CDR3 extends over 15 amino acids. Written as DNA, the CDR3 is TGTGCCACCAGTGACGCTAACGACAGGGGCGGGGGAGCTTTCTTT. Protein product: CATSDANDRGGGAFF.

This clonotype came up many times. V gene TRBV6-1 combines with J gene TRBJ2-3; possible D gene TRBD1, 6 bases. V gave up 7 bases and J gave up 2 bases, with 13 bases separating them. This CDR3 comprises 14 residues. Germline lookup yields CDR1 MNHNS and CDR2 SASEGT. The CDR3 DNA sequence: TGTGCCAGCAAATGGACAGCCGACACAGATACGCAGTATTTT. As protein: CASKWTADTDTQYF.

This chain uses TRBV3-1 with TRBJ2-7; D possibly corresponds to TRBD2 (5 bases). The V gene lost 0 bases and the J gene lost 3 bases, with 15 bases spanning the gap. The CDR3 is made up of 16 amino acids. CDR1 is LGHDT, CDR2 YNNKEL, per germline (reference sequence). CDR3 DNA: TGTGCCAGCAGCCAAGAGGGAGTCGGGAACGGCTACGAGCAGTACTTC. Its protein product is CASSQEGVGNGYEQYF.

The V call is TRBV10-3, the J call TRBJ2-1; D may be TRBD2 (5 bases). The CDR3 covers 12 residues. V dropped 6 bases and J dropped 6 bases, with 9 bases sitting between them. In germline, CDR1 is ENHRY, CDR2 SYGVKD. This chain's CDR3 is CAISFEGNEQFF. The CDR3 region has the DNA TGTGCCATCAGCTTCGAGGGCAATGAGCAGTTCTTC.

The J gene is TRBJ2-3, the V gene TRBV20-1, with a tentative D call TRBD2 (6 bases). Germline V gives CDR1 DFQATT, CDR2 SNEGSKA (reference sequence). This CDR3 region has 12 residues. V was shortened by 3 bases and J by 14 bases, with 18 bases between the two germline ends. CDR3: CSASSVATRVYF. In nucleotides, the CDR3 is TGCAGTGCTAGTTCTGTAGCGACTAGGGTGTATTTT.